The 29 T cell receptor beta chains presented below share a single source sample, sequenced in a study of cytomegalovirus exposure and HLA in healthy donors. Sequencing was performed with immunoSEQ multiplex PCR; in TCRdb, only in-frame clones are kept and a portion is missing. The sample holds approximately 80,000 clones, roughly 93% seen once. Sequenced: PBMCs. The receptors here all came from a woman aged 30 to 39 in good health and CMV-seronegative.

The chain couples TRBV25-1 to TRBJ2-1; TRBD1 aligns across 7 bases. Germline V gene sequence: CDR1 MGHDK, CDR2 SYGVNS. The CDR3 extends over 16 amino acids. The J segment lost 1 base and the V segment lost 6 bases, leaving 9 bases of the junction unmatched. The CDR3 here is CASRALDRSSYNEQFF. The CDR3 region has the DNA TGTGCCAGCAGGGCTCTGGACAGGTCTTCCTACAATGAGCAGTTCTTC.

V usage is TRBV7-9 and J usage is TRBJ1-2, with D maybe TRBD1 (5 bases). CDR3 length: 14 residues. V was shortened by 0 bases and J by 6 bases, with 11 bases between the two germline ends. The V gene's germline CDR1 is SEHNR and CDR2 FQNEAQ (reference sequence). The CDR3 nucleotides read TGTGCCAGCAGCTTAGCTGGGGGGAACAATGGCTACACCTTC. As protein: CASSLAGGNNGYTF.

This rearrangement joins TRBV4-1 to TRBJ1-1; no reliable D call. The CDR3 has 13 residues. V was cut by 1 base and J by 1 base, with 4 bases left in between. In germline, CDR1 is MGHRA, CDR2 YSYEKL. CDR3 protein: CASSQVSNTEAFF. The CDR3 coding sequence is TGCGCCAGCAGCCAAGTCTCGAACACTGAAGCTTTCTTT.

The rearrangement links TRBV18 to TRBJ1-1; possible D gene TRBD1, 6 bases. Trimming took 3 bases from V and 5 from J, leaving 10 bases between them. This CDR3 has 13 residues. The germline CDR1 and CDR2 sequences are KGHSH and LQKENI. Here the CDR3 DNA reads TGTGCCAGCTCACCGACGACAGGTACTGAAGCTTTCTTT. Amino acids: CASSPTTGTEAFF.

V is TRBV27 and J is TRBJ2-7, with D hard to call. Germline V gives CDR1 MNHEY, CDR2 SMNVEV (reference sequence). The CDR3 length is 16 residues. The germline V and J ends were trimmed by 6 bases and 6 bases, with 24 bases remaining between them. The CDR3 nucleotides read TGTGCCAGCAGCCACCTGTCGGGTCTAGTCTTAAGCGAGCAGTACTTC. Translation: CASSHLSGLVLSEQYF.

The genes are TRBV6-5 and TRBJ1-2, with 12 bases identical to TRBD1. The V gene end was trimmed by 5 bases and the J gene end by 9 bases; junction bases not matched to a gene: 4. The CDR3 extends over 13 amino acids. Germline-derived CDR1 and CDR2 are MNHEY and SVGAGI. CDR3 sequence reads: CASSGDRGLRYTF. The CDR3 nucleotides read TGTGCCAGCAGTGGGGACAGGGGGCTTCGCTACACCTTC.

The chain joins TRBV30 to TRBJ1-5; TRBD1 matches at 8 bases. CDR1 and CDR2 (germline): GTSNPN, SVGIG (reference sequence). The CDR3 loop spans 18 amino acids. V was pared by 3 bases and J by 0 bases, with 13 bases of the junction left unmatched. The CDR3 sequence is CAWSTRTGRFNSNQPQHF. CDR3 DNA: TGTGCCTGGAGCACGAGGACAGGGAGATTTAATAGCAATCAGCCCCAGCATTTT.

CDR3 DNA: TGTGCTAGTGGCCGAGGACAGGGCGGTATTACGGCAGATACGCAGTATTTT. Its translation: CASGRGQGGITADTQYF. This rearrangement joins TRBV12-5 to TRBJ2-3, with 8 bases aligning to TRBD1. Unmatched junction bases numbered 15, after V lost 6 bases and J lost 4 bases. CDR3 size: 17 residues. Germline loops: CDR1 LGHNT, CDR2 FRNRAP.

This clone was detected once. CDR3 nucleotides: TGTGCCAGCAGTGAAGCGCGGGGAGTCAACACCTTC. It encodes CASSEARGVNTF. The gene calls are TRBV6-1 and TRBJ1-2; no firm D call. The V gene's germline CDR1 is MNHNS and CDR2 SASEGT. The length of the CDR3 is 12 residues. The germline V and J ends were trimmed by 0 bases and 12 bases, with 11 bases remaining between them.

The chain links TRBV7-9 to TRBJ1-2; weak D call: TRBD1 (5 bases). This CDR3 comprises 14 residues. V was trimmed by 2 bases and J by 6 bases, leaving 13 bases between them. Germline values: CDR1 SEHNR, CDR2 FQNEAQ (reference sequence). This CDR3 reads CASSLLGGGDGYTF. CDR3 coding DNA: TGTGCCAGCAGCTTATTAGGCGGGGGGGATGGCTACACCTTC.

The chain is built from TRBV4-2 and TRBJ2-7, with 8 bases fitting TRBD1. This CDR3 is 16 amino acids long. The germline V gene encodes CDR1 LGHNA and CDR2 YNFKEQ. The V segment lost 0 bases and the J segment 4 bases; nucleotides outside the gene matches: 8. The CDR3 DNA sequence: TGTGCCAGCAGCCAAGATCAAGGCCAGGGGGCTTACGAGCAGTACTTC. It yields the protein CASSQDQGQGAYEQYF.

The chain has TRBV27 and TRBJ1-2; D unresolved. The V end was cut by 2 bases, the J end by 6 bases, with 10 bases between. The CDR3 totals 13 residues. Germline CDR1 is MNHEY and CDR2 is SMNVEV (reference sequence). The CDR3 spells CASSLGQEHGYTF. In DNA form, the CDR3 reads TGTGCCAGCAGTTTAGGCCAGGAACATGGCTACACCTTC.

The chain uses TRBV6-5 and TRBJ2-1; TRBD2 is a possible D gene (6 bases). This CDR3 comprises 14 residues. Trimming shortened V by 7 bases and J by 4 bases, and 14 bases separated the two germline ends. CDR1 is MNHEY, CDR2 SVGAGI, per germline. CDR3 amino acids: CASTREFGYNEQFF. The CDR3, as DNA: TGTGCCAGCACACGGGAGTTTGGATACAATGAGCAGTTCTTC.

This clone was seen only a few times. The V gene is TRBV19, the J gene TRBJ1-2; D is unclear. The V end lost 5 bases, the J end lost 4 bases, and 17 bases lay between the germline ends. The CDR3 has 15 residues. Germline V lookup: CDR1 LNHDA, CDR2 SQIVND (reference sequence). CDR3 nucleotide sequence: TGTGCCAGTAGTTTAGGGCCTTGGGGAGGCTATGGCTACACCTTC. Translation gives CASSLGPWGGYGYTF.

The rearrangement joins TRBV7-3 to TRBJ2-7; D not certain. V was clipped by 4 bases and J by 4 bases, with 11 bases between them. CDR1 and CDR2 from the germline V gene are SGHTA and FQGTGA. The CDR3 contains 13 residues. CDR3 protein: CASSSSPGYEQYF. The CDR3 DNA follows: TGTGCCAGCAGCTCATCCCCGGGTTACGAGCAGTACTTC.

The rearrangement uses TRBV7-9 and TRBJ1-2, with 7 positions matching TRBD1. CDR3 length: 17 amino acids. CDR1 and CDR2 (germline): SEHNR, FQNEAQ (reference sequence). Unmatched junction bases numbered 17, after V lost 3 bases and J lost 7 bases. The CDR3 nucleotides read TGTGCCAGCAGCTTTAACAGGGGCCCCACATCGGACCGTGGCTACACCTTC. Translated, it gives CASSFNRGPTSDRGYTF.

The rearrangement links TRBV11-3 to TRBJ2-2; D is possibly TRBD2 (6 bases). Trimming stripped 3 bases from V and 4 bases from J, with 12 bases between. This CDR3 is 15 amino acids long. The germline V gene encodes CDR1 SGHNT and CDR2 YENEEA. Written as DNA, the CDR3 is TGTGCCAGCAGCTTGGGCGGAGGGTCCACCGGGGAGCTGTTTTTT. Translating it yields CASSLGGGSTGELFF.

V usage is TRBV27 and J usage is TRBJ2-3; 7 positions agree with TRBD2. Germline V gene data show CDR1 as MNHEY and CDR2 as SMNVEV (reference sequence). The V gene end was trimmed by 1 base and the J gene end by 4 bases; junction bases not matched to a gene: 5. The CDR3 runs to 15 residues. The CDR3 DNA is TGTGCCAGCAGTTTATGGGGGAGGGCCCCAGATACGCAGTATTTT. It encodes CASSLWGRAPDTQYF.

J is TRBJ1-2 and V is TRBV5-4; 8 nucleotides line up with TRBD1. With V trimmed by 9 bases and J by 4 bases, 8 bases remained unmatched. This CDR3 region has 13 residues. Germline V gene data show CDR1 as SGHNT and CDR2 as YYREEE (reference sequence). CDR3 in amino acids: CATHRTGPYGYTF. For the CDR3, the DNA is TGTGCCACCCATAGGACAGGGCCCTATGGCTACACCTTC.

The chain employs TRBV5-1 and TRBJ2-7; the match to TRBD1 covers 8 bases. The CDR3 sequence is 14 residues long. Germline V lookup: CDR1 SGHRS, CDR2 YFSETQ. Trimming cost V 2 bases and J 3 bases; bases outside gene matches: 4. CDR3: CASSFGTGGYEQYF. The DNA of the CDR3 is TGCGCCAGCAGCTTCGGGACAGGAGGCTACGAGCAGTACTTC. Full variable domain (rest looked up from reference TRBV5-1 and TRBJ2-7): KAGVTQTPRYLIKTRGQQVTLSCSPISGHRSVSWYQQTPGQGLQFLFEYFSETQRNKGNFPGRFSGRQFSNSRSEMNVSTLELGDSALYLCASSFGTGGYEQYFGPGTRLTVT.

The chain has TRBV6-1 and TRBJ2-4; D perhaps matches TRBD1 (5 bases). This CDR3 is 13 amino acids long. From germline, CDR1 is MNHNS and CDR2 SASEGT. Trimming cost V 3 bases and J 10 bases, with 13 bases left between them. The CDR3 sequence: CASSDARVGIQYF. The CDR3 DNA reads as TGTGCCAGCAGTGACGCCAGGGTAGGAATTCAGTACTTC.

The chain links TRBV6-5 to TRBJ2-7; 8 bases are shared with TRBD1. The V gene end was trimmed by 0 bases and the J gene end by 2 bases; junction bases not matched to a gene: 6. The CDR3 has 16 residues. Germline CDR1 and CDR2: MNHEY and SVGAGI. Written as DNA, the CDR3 is TGTGCCAGCAGTTACTCCACCGGGACAGGAGCCTACGAGCAGTACTTC. It specifies CASSYSTGTGAYEQYF.

The gene calls are TRBV9 and TRBJ1-1; the D gene is possibly TRBD1 (6 bases). Per the germline V gene, CDR1 is SGDLS and CDR2 is YYNGEE. Trimming took off 3 bases at V and 1 base at J, with 13 bases between the two ends. There are 15 residues in the CDR3. CDR3 in amino acids: CASSASQGRNTEAFF. CDR3 DNA sequence: TGTGCCAGCAGCGCTTCTCAGGGGAGGAACACTGAAGCTTTCTTT.

V is TRBV7-2 and J is TRBJ1-1; 8 positions agree with TRBD1. V was clipped by 3 bases and J by 4 bases; unmatched bases: 7. This CDR3 comprises 15 residues. Germline V gene sequence: CDR1 SGHTA, CDR2 FQGNSA. The CDR3 nucleotides read TGTGCCAGCAGCTTTGGACAGGGAAGAGGCACTGAAGCTTTCTTT. It specifies CASSFGQGRGTEAFF. Using reference TRBV7-2 and TRBJ1-1 for the parts outside the CDR3, the full variable domain is GAGVSQSPSNKVTEKGKDVELRCDPISGHTALYWYRQSLGQGLEFLIYFQGNSAPDKSGLPSDRFSAERTGGSVSTLTIQRTQQEDSAVYLCASSFGQGRGTEAFFGQGTRLTVV.

The V gene is TRBV7-9, the J gene TRBJ2-3, with 10 nucleotides matching TRBD2. Per the germline V gene, CDR1 is SEHNR and CDR2 is FQNEAQ (reference sequence). V shed 4 bases, J shed 5 bases, and the junction held 15 bases outside the gene matches. CDR3 length: 18 amino acids. The CDR3 reads CASSSPLKRGGSKDTQYF. The CDR3 DNA reads as TGTGCCAGCAGCTCGCCCTTAAAGCGGGGGGGCTCGAAAGATACGCAGTATTTT.

The chain combines TRBV18 with TRBJ1-1, with 8 bases aligning to TRBD1. The ends lost 5 bases at V and 3 bases at J; junction bases unmatched: 11. The CDR3 spans 16 residues. Germline V gene data show CDR1 as KGHSH and CDR2 as LQKENI. In nucleotides, the CDR3 is TGTGCCAGCTCAGACAGGGGCCGTGGGCGGGACACTGAAGCTTTCTTT. This codes for CASSDRGRGRDTEAFF. Drawing the rest from reference TRBV18 and TRBJ1-1, the complete variable domain is NAGVMQNPRHLVRRRGQEARLRCSPMKGHSHVYWYRQLPEEGLKFMVYLQKENIIDESGMPKERFSAEFPKEGPSILRIQQVVRGDSAAYFCASSDRGRGRDTEAFFGQGTRLTVV.

The genes are TRBV6-1 and TRBJ1-2; 8 bases line up with TRBD1. V lost 6 bases, J lost 0 bases, and 6 bases stayed unmatched. The CDR3 loop spans 15 amino acids. The germline V gene encodes CDR1 MNHNS and CDR2 SASEGT. CDR3: CASSAGQGANYGYTF. In nucleotides, the CDR3 is TGTGCCAGCAGCGCCGGACAGGGAGCTAACTATGGCTACACCTTC.

The genes are TRBV5-1 and TRBJ2-1; possibly TRBD2 for D (5 bases). The CDR3 extends over 15 amino acids. CDR1 and CDR2 (germline): SGHRS, YFSETQ. The germline V and J ends were trimmed by 2 bases and 1 base, with 10 bases remaining between them. The CDR3 protein is CASSFTGNSYNEQFF. The CDR3 nucleotides are TGCGCCAGCAGCTTCACGGGAAATTCCTACAATGAGCAGTTCTTC.

This rearrangement joins TRBV15 to TRBJ2-3; 11 bases are a match to TRBD1. This CDR3 region has 18 residues. Germline CDR1 reads LNHNV; CDR2 reads YYDKDF (reference sequence). The V segment lost 2 bases and the J segment 2 bases; nucleotides outside the gene matches: 9. CDR3 DNA sequence: TGTGCCACCAGCAGACCACCTCCGGGACAGGGGGTCACAGATACGCAGTATTTT. It codes for CATSRPPPGQGVTDTQYF.